This entry concerns a single T cell receptor beta chain. Its antigen remains undetermined. The record has no base qualities; no much larger clone is one base away. Lymph node samples came from the axillary draining lymph nodes of breast cancer patients. The data belong to a study of breast tumors, draining lymph nodes, adjacent tissues (dated by TCRdb to the mid-2010s). For the study in its entirety: The study compared TCR beta repertoires across tumor, adjacent nontumor tissue and axillary lymph nodes from breast cancer patients. In human breast cancer, the study set out to assess how tumor, surrounding tissue and draining lymph node repertoires relate to one another and whether T cells might be exchanged between them.

At the junction V is shortened by 1 base and J by 6 bases; bases outside the gene matches: 1. The cysteine opens and the phenylalanine closes a CDR3 of 15 amino acids. Only the CDR3 part of the read is kept: 45 bases, read in frame from the first base. CDR1 SNHLY and CDR2 FYNNEI were looked up in the germline V gene. TCRdb lists the instrument as Illumina HiSeq 2000. TCR beta chain libraries were generated through multiplex PCR amplification. The amplified TCR beta chain products were analyzed by high-throughput sequencing. The public reads were quality trimmed at Q25 with fastp and then assembled into clones with MiXCR by TCRdb, keeping productive beta chains. Under each unique CDR3 protein, matching rows form one entry showing the most common genes and DNA. The sample contains approximately 300,000 distinct CDR3 sequences, 30% of them found a single time. Together, the top ten hold under 1.2% of the sample.

The paper's findings and limits, for the study overall: The conclusion that tumor T cells originate in lymph nodes was framed as consistent with a hypothesis rather than directly demonstrated. Tumor and nontumor tissue repertoires were significantly more similar in luminal-like than in basal-like breast cancer. T-cell repertoire diversity in tumors was found to be lower than in lymph nodes but higher than in nontumor tissue, and preferential V and J gene usage was observed. The data were considered consistent with the idea that most tumor T cells come from the lymph node and then expand in tumor tissue.

The V and J genes are TRBV2 and TRBJ2-3; 13 nucleotides in the junction match TRBD2. The material sequenced was axillary lymph node tissue. The source of this sequence is a female donor with breast cancer. Some clones in this sample may be carry-over from other donors' samples. The DNA is TGTGCCAGCAGTGAAGGGACTAGCGGGAGCGATACGCAGTATTTT. Translated, it gives CASSEGTSGSDTQYF.